Sequencing of this T cell receptor beta chain was carried out in a study of PD-L1 blockade in urothelial cancer. Documented time point: pretreatment peripheral blood. The method was immunoSEQ multiplex PCR; TCRdb's version includes in-frame clones alone and lacks a portion of them. This table has about 50,000 clones, around 80% appearing once. The length of the CDR3 is 13 residues. Looked up from germline, CDR1 is SGHTA and CDR2 is FQGNSA. V shed 3 bases and J shed 2 bases, with 5 bases lying between them. The TCR comes from a man in his 70s with urothelial cancer. This chain links TRBV7-2 with TRBJ1-3, with unresolved D. The sample in question was PBMCs, obtained around atezolizumab (anti-PD-L1) treatment. The CDR3 reads CASSLRTGNTIYF. CDR3 DNA sequence: TGTGCCAGCAGCTTGCGGACTGGAAACACCATATATTTT.